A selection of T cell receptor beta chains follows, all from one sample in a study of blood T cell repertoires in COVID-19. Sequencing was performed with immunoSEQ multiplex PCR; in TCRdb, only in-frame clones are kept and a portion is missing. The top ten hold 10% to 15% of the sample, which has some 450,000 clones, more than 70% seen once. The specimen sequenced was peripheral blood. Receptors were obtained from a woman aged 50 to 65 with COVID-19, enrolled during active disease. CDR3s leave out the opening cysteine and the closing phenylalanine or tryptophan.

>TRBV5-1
ASSPGQGYQPQH
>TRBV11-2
ASSPGPGGDTQY
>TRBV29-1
STRQGYYGYT
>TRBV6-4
ASSDSMGLAGGPLYNEQF
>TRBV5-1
ASSSQGDRTNEKLF
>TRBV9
ASSVSGGYLYYGYT
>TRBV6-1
ASSALPGLVPINEQY
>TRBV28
ASSPTGGYGYT
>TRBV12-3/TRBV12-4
ASSFPGGETQY
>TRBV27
ASSLRRGTDTQY
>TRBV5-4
ASAGGRESSYEQY
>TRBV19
ASSTGIIQPQH
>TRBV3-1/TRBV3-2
ASSQGAGDPYEQY
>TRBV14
ASSQEVGVTAYNEQF
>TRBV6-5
ASGSGLNTGELF
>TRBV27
ASSSGGIFDGYT
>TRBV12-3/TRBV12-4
ASSLPYYEQY
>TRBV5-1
ASSLGTGADEQY
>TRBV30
AWGGPLSDTQY
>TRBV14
ASSQRGIIGGYT
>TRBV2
ASSGSITGELF
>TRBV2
ASSEYGGSYEQY
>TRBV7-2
ASSLAVAGGQNEQF
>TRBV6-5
ASSRGQGDYGYT
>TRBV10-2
ASIGDSYEQY
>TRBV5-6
ASSLGGLATDTQY
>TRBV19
ASSIPLGELF
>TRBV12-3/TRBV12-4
ASSLARNSPLH
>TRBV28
ASSPGGGANTEAF
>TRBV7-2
ASRQLAKNIQY
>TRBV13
ASSVRDLYNEQF
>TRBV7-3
ASSLDTLRDTQY
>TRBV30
AWSARGSNYEQY
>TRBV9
ASSVMQGPYYEQY
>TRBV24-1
ATSPGQGSRGYT
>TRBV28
ASSSTLPLH
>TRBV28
ASQLRGTEAF
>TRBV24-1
ATSAQGQIGKAF
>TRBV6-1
ASSEAGGTEQF
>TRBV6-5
ASRASGTNYGYT
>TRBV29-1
SVPTGYGTEAF
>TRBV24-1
ATSDLDRVMQTQY
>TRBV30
AWKAEVLYGYT
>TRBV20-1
SVGGSYEQY
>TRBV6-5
ASRLTGDQPQH
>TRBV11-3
ASSFGREGSYNEQF
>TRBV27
ASSSRGDTQY
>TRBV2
ASSEVGGQGMNEQY
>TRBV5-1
ASRSGGGADNEQF
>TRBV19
ASSMYGGGPSEAF
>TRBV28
ASSLWGGAQLEQF
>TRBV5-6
ASRVLGSMNTEAF
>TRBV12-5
ASGLVEGAVGNTIY
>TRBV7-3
ASSRLAGTDTQY